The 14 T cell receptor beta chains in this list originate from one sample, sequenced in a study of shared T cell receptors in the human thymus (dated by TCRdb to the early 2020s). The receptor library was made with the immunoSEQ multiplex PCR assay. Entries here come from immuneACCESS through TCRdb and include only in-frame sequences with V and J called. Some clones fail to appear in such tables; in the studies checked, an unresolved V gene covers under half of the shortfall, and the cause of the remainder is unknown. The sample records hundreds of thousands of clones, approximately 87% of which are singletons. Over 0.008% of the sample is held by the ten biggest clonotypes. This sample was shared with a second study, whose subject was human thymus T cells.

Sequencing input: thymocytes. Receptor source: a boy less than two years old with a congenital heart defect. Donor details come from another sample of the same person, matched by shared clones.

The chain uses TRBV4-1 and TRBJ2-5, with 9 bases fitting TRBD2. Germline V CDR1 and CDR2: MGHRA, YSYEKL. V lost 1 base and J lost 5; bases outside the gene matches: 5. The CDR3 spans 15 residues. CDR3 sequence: CASSQASGIGETQYF. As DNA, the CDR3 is TGCGCCAGCAGCCAAGCTAGCGGGATCGGGGAGACCCAGTACTTC.

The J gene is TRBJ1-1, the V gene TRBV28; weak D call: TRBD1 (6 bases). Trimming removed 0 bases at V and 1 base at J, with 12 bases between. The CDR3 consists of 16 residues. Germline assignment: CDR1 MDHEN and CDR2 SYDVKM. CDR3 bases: TGTGCCAGCAGTTTATGGACAGGCCAGGGGAACACTGAAGCTTTCTTT. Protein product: CASSLWTGQGNTEAFF.

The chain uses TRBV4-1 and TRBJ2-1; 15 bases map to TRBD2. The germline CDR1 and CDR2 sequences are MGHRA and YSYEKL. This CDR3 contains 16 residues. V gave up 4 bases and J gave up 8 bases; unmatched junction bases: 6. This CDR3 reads CASSPPGLAGGDEQFF. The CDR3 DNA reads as TGCGCCAGCAGCCCCCCGGGACTAGCGGGAGGCGATGAGCAGTTCTTC.

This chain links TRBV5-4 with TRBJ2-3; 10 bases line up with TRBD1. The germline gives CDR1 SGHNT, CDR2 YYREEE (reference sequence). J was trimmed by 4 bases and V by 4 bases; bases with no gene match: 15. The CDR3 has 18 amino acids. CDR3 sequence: CASSPDRGRLGVPDTQYF. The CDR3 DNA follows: TGTGCCAGCAGCCCCGACAGGGGGCGCCTTGGGGTACCAGATACGCAGTATTTT.

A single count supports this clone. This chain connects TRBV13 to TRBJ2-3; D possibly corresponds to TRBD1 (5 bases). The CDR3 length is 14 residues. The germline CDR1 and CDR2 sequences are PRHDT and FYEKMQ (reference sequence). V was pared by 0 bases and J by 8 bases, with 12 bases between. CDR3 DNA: TGTGCCAGCAGCTTAGGCTTGGACATTAGTACGCAGTATTTT. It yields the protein CASSLGLDISTQYF.

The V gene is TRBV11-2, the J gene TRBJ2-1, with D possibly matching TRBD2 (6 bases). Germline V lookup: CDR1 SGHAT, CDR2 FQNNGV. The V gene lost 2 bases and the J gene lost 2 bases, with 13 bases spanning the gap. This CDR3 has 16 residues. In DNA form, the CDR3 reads TGTGCCAGCAGCTTAAGAGGGACTGCTCCCTACAATGAGCAGTTCTTC. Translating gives CASSLRGTAPYNEQFF.

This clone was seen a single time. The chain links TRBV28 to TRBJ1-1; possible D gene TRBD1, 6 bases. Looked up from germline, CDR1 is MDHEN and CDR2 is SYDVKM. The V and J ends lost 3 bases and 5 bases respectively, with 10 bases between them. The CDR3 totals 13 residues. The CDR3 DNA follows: TGTGCCAGCAGTTTCCACAGGGAGACTGAAGCTTTCTTT. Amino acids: CASSFHRETEAFF.

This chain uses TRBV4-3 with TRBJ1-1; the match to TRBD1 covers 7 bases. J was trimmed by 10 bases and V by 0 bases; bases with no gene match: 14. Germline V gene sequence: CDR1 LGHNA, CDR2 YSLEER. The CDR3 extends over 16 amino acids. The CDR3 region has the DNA TGCGCCAGCAGCCAAGATAGGGGGCAGGAAGGTCGTGGAGCTTTCTTT. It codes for CASSQDRGQEGRGAFF.

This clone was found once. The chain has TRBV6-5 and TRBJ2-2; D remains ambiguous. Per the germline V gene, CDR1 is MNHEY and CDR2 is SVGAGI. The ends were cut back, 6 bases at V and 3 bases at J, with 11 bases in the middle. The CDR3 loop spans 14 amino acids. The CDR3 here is CASSLLDYTGELFF. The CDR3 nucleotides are TGTGCCAGCAGCCTCCTAGATTACACCGGGGAGCTGTTTTTT.

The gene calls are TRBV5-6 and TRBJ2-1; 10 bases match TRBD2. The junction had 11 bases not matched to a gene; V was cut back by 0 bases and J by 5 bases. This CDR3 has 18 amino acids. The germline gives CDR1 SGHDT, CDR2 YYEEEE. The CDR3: CASSLEEPTSGDNNEQFF. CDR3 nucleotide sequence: TGTGCCAGCAGCTTGGAAGAACCCACTAGCGGGGATAACAATGAGCAGTTCTTC.

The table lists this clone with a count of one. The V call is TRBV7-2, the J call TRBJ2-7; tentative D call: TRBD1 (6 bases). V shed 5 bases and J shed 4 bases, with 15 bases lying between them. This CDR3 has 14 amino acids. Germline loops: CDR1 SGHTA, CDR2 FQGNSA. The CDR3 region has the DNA TGTGCCAGCAGCGGAGTGCCAGGGGAGTACGAGCAGTACTTC. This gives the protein CASSGVPGEYEQYF.

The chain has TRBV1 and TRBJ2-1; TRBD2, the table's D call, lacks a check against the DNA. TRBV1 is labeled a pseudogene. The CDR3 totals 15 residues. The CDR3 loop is CTRSLGLKRANEQFF. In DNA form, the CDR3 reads TGCACCAGAAGCCTGGGACTCAAGAGGGCCAATGAGCAGTTCTTC.

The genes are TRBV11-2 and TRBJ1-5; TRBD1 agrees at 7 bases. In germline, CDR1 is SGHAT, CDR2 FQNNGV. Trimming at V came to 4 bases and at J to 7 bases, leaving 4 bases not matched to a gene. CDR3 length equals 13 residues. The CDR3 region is CASSSRQGQPQHF. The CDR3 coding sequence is TGTGCCAGCAGCTCCAGACAGGGCCAGCCCCAGCATTTT.

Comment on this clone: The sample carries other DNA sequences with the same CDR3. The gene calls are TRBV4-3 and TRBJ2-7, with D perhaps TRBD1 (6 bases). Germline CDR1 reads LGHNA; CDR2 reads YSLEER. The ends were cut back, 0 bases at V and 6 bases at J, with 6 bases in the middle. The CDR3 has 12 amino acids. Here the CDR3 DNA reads TGCGCCAGCAGCCAAGACAGGGGCGAGCAGTACTTC. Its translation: CASSQDRGEQYF.